The entry that follows covers one T cell receptor (beta chain) sequence. The sample comes from a study of technical replicates of blood from a few donors. Germline-derived CDR1 and CDR2 are MNHNS and SASEGT. The CDR3 loop spans 13 amino acids. Trimming took 1 base from V and 10 from J, leaving 13 bases between them. The repertoire was sequenced with immunoSEQ multiplex PCR; TCRdb's copy has only in-frame clones and lacks some. The sample carries over 55,000 clones, around 87% recorded once. The rearrangement uses TRBV6-1 and TRBJ1-1; TRBD1 is a possible D gene (6 bases). The sequence was collected from a human donor in good health. Some clones in this sample may be carry-over from other donors' samples. Sequenced: PBMCs. The CDR3 loop reads CASSEVGARGAFF. The CDR3 nucleotides are TGTGCCAGCAGTGAAGTGGGGGCTAGGGGAGCTTTCTTT.